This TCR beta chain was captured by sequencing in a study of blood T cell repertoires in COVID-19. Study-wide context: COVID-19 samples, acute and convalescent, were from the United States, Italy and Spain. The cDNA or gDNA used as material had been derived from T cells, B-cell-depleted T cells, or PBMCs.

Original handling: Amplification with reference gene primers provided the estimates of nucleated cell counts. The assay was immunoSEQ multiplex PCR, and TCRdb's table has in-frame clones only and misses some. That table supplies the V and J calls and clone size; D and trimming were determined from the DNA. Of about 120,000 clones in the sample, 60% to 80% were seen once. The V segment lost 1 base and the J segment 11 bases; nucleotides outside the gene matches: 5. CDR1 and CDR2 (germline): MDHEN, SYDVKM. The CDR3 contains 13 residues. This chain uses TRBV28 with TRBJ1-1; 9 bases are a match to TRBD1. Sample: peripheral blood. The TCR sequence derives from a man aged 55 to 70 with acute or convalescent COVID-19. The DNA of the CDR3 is TGTGCCAGCAGTTTATTGGGACAGGGTAGGGCTTTCTTT. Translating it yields CASSLLGQGRAFF.